This T cell receptor beta chain was retrieved from a study of OX40 agonist ivuxolimab in advanced cancers. Overall study: Three patients, one with hepatocellular carcinoma and two with cutaneous melanoma, achieved partial responses.

Concerning this clone: Its antigen is still unknown.

General observations from the study: In CD8+ T cells, expanded clones were on average more numerous than in CD4+.

Patients who had autoimmune disease history or got systemic immunosuppression were left out. The V end was cut by 1 base, the J end by 0 bases, with 11 bases between. Germline values: CDR1 SEHNR, CDR2 FQNEAQ (reference sequence). The CDR3 extends over 16 amino acids. Repertoires were generated with immunoSEQ multiplex PCR, while TCRdb's copy carries only in-frame clones and drops some. The table shows about 28,000 clones, with approximately 91% occurring only once. Specimen: CD4+ or CD8+ T cells sorted from blood, collected in a trial of the OX40 agonist ivuxolimab. This rearrangement joins TRBV7-9 to TRBJ2-3; D is perhaps TRBD1 (6 bases). The receptor was derived from an adult with an advanced solid tumor such as melanoma, head and neck, liver or kidney cancer. Written as DNA, the CDR3 is TGTGCCAGCAGCTTAGGACAGGCATCTAGCACAGATACGCAGTATTTT. Amino acid sequence: CASSLGQASSTDTQYF.